This T cell receptor beta chain was obtained from a study of glioma-infiltrating T cells after dendritic cell vaccination. H&E staining confirmed tumor content above 20% in tissue. V gave up 6 bases and J gave up 1 base; unmatched junction bases: 16. The CDR3 has 18 residues. Per the germline V gene, CDR1 is ENHRY and CDR2 is SYGVKD. Amplification used 60 V beta primers and 13 J beta primers. Sequencing was performed with immunoSEQ multiplex PCR; in TCRdb, only in-frame clones are kept and a portion is missing. The profile shows under 800 clones, roughly 90% of them singletons. The input for sequencing was tumor tissue, taken before dendritic cell vaccination. This receptor was taken from a human donor with glioblastoma. The chain carries TRBV10-3 and TRBJ1-1, with 8 bases fitting TRBD1. CDR3 nucleotide sequence: TGTGCCATCAGCCCATCGGCGGACAGGGACGTGGGGAACACTGAAGCTTTCTTT. Amino acids: CAISPSADRDVGNTEAFF.